This T cell receptor beta chain stems from a study of blood T cell repertoires in COVID-19. The germline gives CDR1 SGHTA, CDR2 FQGNSA. The V and J ends lost 2 bases and 0 bases respectively, with 11 bases between them. The CDR3 length is 16 residues. Profiled with immunoSEQ multiplex PCR; TCRdb holds only in-frame clones, not every one. The sample lists 20,000 to 30,000 clones, 94% occurring once. This sequence joins TRBV7-2 and TRBJ1-3, with D perhaps TRBD1 (5 bases). The sequence came from a woman between 50 and 59 years old with active COVID-19. The sample taken for sequencing was peripheral blood. In nucleotides, the CDR3 is TGTGCCAGCAGCTTACAGGGAAGCCTCTCTGGAAACACCATATATTTT. Its protein is CASSLQGSLSGNTIYF.